The TCR beta chain under discussion was sequenced for a study of blood T cell repertoires in COVID-19. As processed by the authors: Researchers report that nucleated cell counts were estimated from reference gene primer amplification. TCRdb's table, derived via immunoSEQ multiplex PCR, lists solely in-frame clones and lacks some. Clonal size and the V and J genes are those of that table, whereas D and trimming came from the DNA. This sample has around 150,000 clones, with roughly 79% found just once. Specimen: peripheral blood. This receptor was taken from an elderly woman with acute or convalescent COVID-19.

CDR3 in amino acids: CASRPRGGGEKLFF. As DNA, the CDR3 is TGTGCCAGCCGGCCTAGAGGAGGAGGTGAAAAACTGTTTTTT. V and J are TRBV27 and TRBJ1-4; D gene ambiguous. Germline V gene sequence: CDR1 MNHEY, CDR2 SMNVEV (reference sequence). The ends were cut back, 8 bases at V and 7 bases at J, with 17 bases in the middle. There are 14 residues in the CDR3. Full variable domain (outside the CDR3, taken from reference TRBV27 and TRBJ1-4): EAQVTQNPRYLITVTGKKLTVTCSQNMNHEYMSWYRQDPGLGLRQIYYSMNVEVTDKGDVPEGYKVSRKEKRNFPLILESPSPNQTSLYFCASRPRGGGEKLFFGSGTQLSVL.